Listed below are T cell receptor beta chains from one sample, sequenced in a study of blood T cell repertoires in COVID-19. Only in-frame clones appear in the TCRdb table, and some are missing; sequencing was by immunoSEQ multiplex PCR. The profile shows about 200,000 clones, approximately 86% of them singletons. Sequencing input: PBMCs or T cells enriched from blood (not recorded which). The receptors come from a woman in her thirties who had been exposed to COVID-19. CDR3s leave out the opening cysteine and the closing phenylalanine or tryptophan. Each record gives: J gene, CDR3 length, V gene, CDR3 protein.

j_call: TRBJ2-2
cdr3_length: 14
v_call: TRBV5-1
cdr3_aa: ASSQWTGGNTGELF

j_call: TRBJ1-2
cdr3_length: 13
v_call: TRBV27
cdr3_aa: ASSTSDGTGVGYT

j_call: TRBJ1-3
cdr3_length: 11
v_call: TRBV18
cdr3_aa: ASSTDSENTIY

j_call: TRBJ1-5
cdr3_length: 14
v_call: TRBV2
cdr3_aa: ASSEALTGDNQPQH

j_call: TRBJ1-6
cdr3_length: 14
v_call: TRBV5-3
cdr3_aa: ARSSQGAPYNSPLH

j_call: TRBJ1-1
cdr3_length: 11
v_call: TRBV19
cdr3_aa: ASSIVAGQGAF

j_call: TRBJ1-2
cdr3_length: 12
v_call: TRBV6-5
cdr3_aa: ASSSPTGNSGYT

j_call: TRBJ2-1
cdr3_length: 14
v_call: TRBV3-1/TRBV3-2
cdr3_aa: ASSSRRGSGDNEQF

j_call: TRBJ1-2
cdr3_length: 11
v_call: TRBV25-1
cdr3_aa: ASSTGTGGFYT

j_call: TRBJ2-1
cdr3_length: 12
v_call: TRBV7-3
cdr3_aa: ASSLTSGGPEQF

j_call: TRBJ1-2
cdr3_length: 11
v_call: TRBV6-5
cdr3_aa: ASRWDTESGYT

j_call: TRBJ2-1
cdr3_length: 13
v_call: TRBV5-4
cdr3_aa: ASSLLAGAYNEQF

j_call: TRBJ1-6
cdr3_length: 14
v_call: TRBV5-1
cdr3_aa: ASSLSGGGYNSPLH

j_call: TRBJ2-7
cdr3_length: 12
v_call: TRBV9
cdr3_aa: ASSVGRISYEQY

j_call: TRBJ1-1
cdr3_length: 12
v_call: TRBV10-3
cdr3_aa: AIKIQGGDTEAF

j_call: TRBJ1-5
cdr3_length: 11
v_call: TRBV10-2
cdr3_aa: ASNGQSNQPQH

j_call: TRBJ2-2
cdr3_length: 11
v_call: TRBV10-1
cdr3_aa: ASSVSDTGELF

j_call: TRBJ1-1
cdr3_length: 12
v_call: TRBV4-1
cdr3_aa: ASSQDRGNTEAF

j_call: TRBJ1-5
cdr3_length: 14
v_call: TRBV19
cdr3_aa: ASTPSSARQGQPQH

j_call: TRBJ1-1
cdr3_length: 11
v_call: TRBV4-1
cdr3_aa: ASSQDFTVEAF

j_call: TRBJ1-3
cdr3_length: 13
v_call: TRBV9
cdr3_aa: ASSVDMSSGNTIY

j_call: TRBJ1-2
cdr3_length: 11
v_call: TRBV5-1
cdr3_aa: ASSVQDNYGYT

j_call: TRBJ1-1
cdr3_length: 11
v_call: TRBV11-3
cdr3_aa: ASSRTGRTEAF

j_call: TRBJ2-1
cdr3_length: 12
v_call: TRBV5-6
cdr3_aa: ASSFVSNSGEQF

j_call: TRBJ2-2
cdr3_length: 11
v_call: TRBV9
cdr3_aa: ASSVDITGELF

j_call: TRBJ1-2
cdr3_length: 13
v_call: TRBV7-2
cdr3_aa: ASSLSEDSPYGYT

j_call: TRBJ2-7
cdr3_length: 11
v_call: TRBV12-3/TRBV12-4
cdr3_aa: ASSPGLDYEQY

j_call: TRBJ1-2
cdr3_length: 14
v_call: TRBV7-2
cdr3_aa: ASSLSWGRAGEGYT

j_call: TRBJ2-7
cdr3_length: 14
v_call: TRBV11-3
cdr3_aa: ASSFTFGRGRDEQY

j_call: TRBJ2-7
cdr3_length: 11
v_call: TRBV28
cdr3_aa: ASSFAGVGEQY

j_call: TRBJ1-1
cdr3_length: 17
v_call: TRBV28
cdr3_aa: ASSLWTQGRVPMNTEAF

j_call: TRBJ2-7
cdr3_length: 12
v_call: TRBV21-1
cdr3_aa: ASSGTGKNYEQY

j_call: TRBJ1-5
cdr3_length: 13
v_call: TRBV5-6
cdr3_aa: ASSLYGTGNQPQH

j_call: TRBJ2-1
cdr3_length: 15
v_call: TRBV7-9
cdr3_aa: ASSPSRAGEGRNEQF

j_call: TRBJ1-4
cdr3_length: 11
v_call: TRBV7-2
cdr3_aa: ASSPQGREKLF

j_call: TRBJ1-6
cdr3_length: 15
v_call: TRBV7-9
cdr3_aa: ASSFLPGSSYNSPLH

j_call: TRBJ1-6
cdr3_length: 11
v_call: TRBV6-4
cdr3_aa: ATSTGGDSPLH